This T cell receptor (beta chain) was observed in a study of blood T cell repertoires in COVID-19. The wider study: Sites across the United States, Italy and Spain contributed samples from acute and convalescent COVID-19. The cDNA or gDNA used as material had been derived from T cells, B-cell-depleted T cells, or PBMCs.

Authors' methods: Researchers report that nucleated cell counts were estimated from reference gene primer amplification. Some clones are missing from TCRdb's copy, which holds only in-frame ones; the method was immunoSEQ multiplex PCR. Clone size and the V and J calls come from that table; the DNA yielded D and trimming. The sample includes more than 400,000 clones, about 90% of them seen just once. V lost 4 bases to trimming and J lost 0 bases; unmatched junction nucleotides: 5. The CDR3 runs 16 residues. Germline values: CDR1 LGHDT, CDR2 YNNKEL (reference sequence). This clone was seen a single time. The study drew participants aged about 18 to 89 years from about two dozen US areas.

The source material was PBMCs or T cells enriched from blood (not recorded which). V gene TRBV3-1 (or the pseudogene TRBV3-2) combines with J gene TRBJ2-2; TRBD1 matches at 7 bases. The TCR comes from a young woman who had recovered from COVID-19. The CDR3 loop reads CASSPGQGANTGELFF. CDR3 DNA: TGTGCCAGCAGCCCAGGGCAGGGGGCGAACACCGGGGAGCTGTTTTTT.